This T cell receptor beta chain was documented in a study of T cells expressing NK-cell markers. Study in general: Repertoires of TCR beta were obtained from T cells sorted as CD3+CD56+NKG2C+, CD3+CD56+NKG2C- and CD3+CD56-NKG2C+. Study results and limitations: Questions lingered over whether expanded NKG2C+ T cell clones were HCMV-specific. The study found these clonotypes also leading the CD3+CD56-NKG2C+ fraction in a few donors.

The authors generated TCR beta cDNA through 5'RACE template switching with UMIs. After re-calling the 5' RACE reads, TCRdb lists one entry per CDR3 protein, DNA absent. There are some 500,000 distinct CDR3 sequences in the sample, with roughly 1.4% held by the top ten. As to this clonotype: The antigen is not known.

Sequenced material: blood T cells: a sorted CD56 or NKG2C T cell subset, CD4+ or CD8+ T cells, or bulk PBMC T cells (not recorded which). The TCR sequence derives from a woman aged 45 to 65 in good health.

CDR3 loop: CASSDSGQVAGELFF. The rearrangement links TRBV7-6 to TRBJ2-2; lacking DNA, the TRBD1 call made by TCRdb goes unchecked. Germline V gene lookup returns CDR1 SGHVS and CDR2 FNYEAQ. This CDR3 comprises 15 residues.